The 8 T cell receptor beta chains presented below share a single source sample, sequenced in a study of tumor-infiltrating lymphocytes in primary liver carcinoma. The researchers produced TCR beta cDNA from approximately 540 ng total RNA with a constant-region primer. Slightly modified ARM-PCR, run as three nested multiplex PCR rounds, produced the TCR beta libraries. A C-beta reverse primer and TRBV1-TRBV30 forward primers served in each of the first two PCR rounds, at 10 cycles apiece. TCRdb itself ran the multiplex PCR reads through MiXCR, one entry per CDR3 protein. Of 310,000 or so distinct CDR3 sequences listed, less than 70% were seen once; the top ten hold 6.5%. Germline DNA was also extracted, while the blood RNA originated from unsorted whole blood. The sample consisted of peripheral blood. These receptors came from a man aged 40-49 years with primary liver carcinoma and hepatitis B virus infection.

The genes are TRBV24-1 and TRBJ2-5, with D possibly TRBD2 on 5 matching bases. Per germline, CDR1 KGHDR and CDR2 SFDVKD. Trimming removed 10 bases from V and 5 bases from J, with 19 bases in between. The CDR3 runs 14 residues. The CDR3 region has the DNA TGTGCCACTGGAGCGCCGGGAAAGGGCGAGACCCAGTACTTC. It yields the protein CATGAPGKGETQYF.

A remark on this clonotype: The junction shows a germline mismatch at one end, possibly a read error. The J gene is TRBJ2-2, the V gene TRBV11-3; tentatively, D is TRBD1 or TRBD2 (5 bases each). The CDR3 is 13 amino acids. Per germline, CDR1 SGHNT and CDR2 YENEEA. CDR3 nucleotide sequence: TGTGCCAGCAGCATCGTCAACTCCGGGGACCTGTTTTTT. Protein product: CASSIVNSGDLFF.

Of note for this clonotype: One end of the junction is discordant with germline, which a read error may explain. V usage is TRBV11-2 and J usage is TRBJ2-7, with TRBD1 as a possible D gene (5 bases). The CDR3 has 15 residues. Germline V gene sequence: CDR1 SGHAT, CDR2 FQNNGV. CDR3 amino acids: CASSRNYRWSYEHYF. The CDR3 DNA sequence: TGTGCCAGCAGCCGTAACTACAGGTGGTCCTACGAGCACTACTTC.

Regarding this clonotype: The conserved phenylalanine or tryptophan normally closing the CDR3 is absent here, so this likely arose from a read error. The gene calls are TRBV11-1 and TRBJ2-1; weak D call: TRBD2 (5 bases). CDR1 and CDR2 (germline): SGHAT, FQDESV (reference sequence). Deletions cut 5 bases from V and 8 bases from J, with 22 bases between. The CDR3 runs to 16 residues. The CDR3: CASSPPPGLARDEQFL. CDR3 nucleotide sequence: TGTGCCAGCAGCCCCCCACCCGGACTCGCGAGGGATGAGCAGTTCCTC.

To note about this clonotype: An end of the junction does not agree with germline; a read error may underlie this. V is TRBV5-6 and J is TRBJ2-5; TRBD2 might be the D (7 bases). The CDR3 consists of 16 residues. CDR1 is SGHDT, CDR2 YYEEEE, per germline. CDR3 loop: CASGLTTGLSGETQYF. The DNA of the CDR3 is TGTGCCAGCGGCTTGACGACAGGCCTTAGCGGGGAGACCCAGTACTTC.

About this clonotype itself: A much larger clone differs from this one at a single base, so this may be a read error. The chain couples TRBV6-5 to TRBJ2-7, with a weak D call TRBD2 (6 bases). This CDR3 is 16 amino acids long. V was trimmed by 3 bases and J by 1 base, leaving 16 bases between them. Germline CDR1 MNHEY, CDR2 SVGAGI. The CDR3: CASSYRSTGLSYEQYF. The CDR3 DNA reads TGTGCCAGCAGTTATAGATCCACCGGACTATCCTACGAGCAGTACTTC.

Points on this clonotype: This may arise from a read error, as a much more abundant clone is one base away. This chain connects TRBV6-5 to TRBJ2-1; no clear D. Germline loops: CDR1 MNHEY, CDR2 SVGAGI. CDR3 length equals 14 residues. The V end was cut by 2 bases, the J end by 7 bases, with 12 bases between. CDR3 in amino acids: CASSYKTGMNEQFF. CDR3 nucleotides: TGTGCCAGCAGTTACAAAACGGGTATGAATGAGCAGTTCTTC.

Details on this clonotype: Sequence at one end of the junction differs from germline and may be a read error. This chain connects TRBV29-1 to TRBJ2-3; D remains unclear. The V gene's germline CDR1 is SQVTM and CDR2 ANQGSEA. This CDR3 region has 14 residues. For the CDR3, the DNA is TGCAGCCGTGGCCAGCTGGAGAGCGCGGATACGCGGTATTTT. Protein sequence: CSRGQLESADTRYF.